This T cell receptor beta chain was profiled in a study of T cell responses to AZD1222 COVID-19 vaccine. Germline V gene sequence: CDR1 ENHRY, CDR2 SYGVKD. The V end was cut by 3 bases, the J end by 6 bases, with 15 bases between. CDR3 length: 15 residues. The table came from immunoSEQ multiplex PCR; TCRdb's copy has only in-frame clones and leaves some out. The table records roughly 100,000 clones, about 89% of them present only once. The input for sequencing was peripheral blood, taken 28 days after the second AZD1222 dose. The sequence was collected from an adult who received the AZD1222 COVID-19 vaccine. The chain is built from TRBV10-3 and TRBJ2-1; the D gene is possibly TRBD2 (6 bases). In DNA, the CDR3 is TGTGCCATCAGTGATCCTTCCCGGGACTCCAATGAGCAGTTCTTC. Amino acid sequence: CAISDPSRDSNEQFF.